This is a list of T cell receptor beta chains from one sample in a study of T cell repertoires in ileal Crohn's disease. The method was immunoSEQ multiplex PCR; TCRdb's version includes in-frame clones alone and lacks a portion of them. The table lists about 62,000 clones, roughly nine tenths of them singletons. Sequenced: ileal tissue. The receptors stem from an adult with Crohn's disease. Each CDR3 is given with its conserved first and last residue. Each record gives: CDR3 DNA, CDR3 protein, V gene, clone size, J gene, D gene. A D gene is named only where the DNA matches it firmly. Expanded clones are given a class, and other clones once, few, many or no size at all.

TGTGCCAGTACTCCGGGACAGGCGTGGAGGAATGAAAAACTGTTTTTT | CASTPGQAWRNEKLFF | TRBV19 | - | TRBJ1-4 | TRBD1
TGTGCCAGCAGCGTTGAAAGTCTAGCGGGGGATACGCAGTATTTT | CASSVESLAGDTQYF | TRBV9 | - | TRBJ2-3 | TRBD2
TGTGCCTGGAATGCGGGAAATCAGCCCCAGCATTTT | CAWNAGNQPQHF | TRBV30 | - | TRBJ1-5 | -
TGTGCCAGCAGTTCCACAGGGGGGGCCTTAGGAAACACCATATATTTT | CASSSTGGALGNTIYF | TRBV28 | - | TRBJ1-3 | TRBD1
TGTGCCTGGAGGGGGGACTTCACAGATACGCAGTATTTT | CAWRGDFTDTQYF | TRBV30 | - | TRBJ2-3 | -
TGTGCCAGTAGGAATAGGGGTTCGTATGGCTACACCTTC | CASRNRGSYGYTF | TRBV19 | - | TRBJ1-2 | -
TGTGCCAGCAGTGAATGGACCGGGACTAGCGCGCGATTGTACTTC | CASSEWTGTSARLYF | TRBV25-1 | - | TRBJ2-7 | TRBD2
TGTGCCAGCAGTCGGGAAGGACCCAATACAGATACGCAGTATTTT | CASSREGPNTDTQYF | TRBV5-4 | once | TRBJ2-3 | -
TGTGCCAGCAGCTCGGGCGGGGGCGAGCAGTACTTC | CASSSGGGEQYF | TRBV9 | - | TRBJ2-7 | TRBD2
TGTGCCAGCAGCCTGGACAGGGTCTACGAGCAGTACTTC | CASSLDRVYEQYF | TRBV7-2 | - | TRBJ2-7 | TRBD1
TGTGCCAGCAGCCAAGGGACAGCCGAAGTCTACGAGCAGTACTTC | CASSQGTAEVYEQYF | TRBV4-2 | - | TRBJ2-7 | -
TGCAGCGCCAAAGGTGTGGGCCAGGGTCTCTACGAGCAGTACTTC | CSAKGVGQGLYEQYF | TRBV29-1 | - | TRBJ2-7 | -
TGTGCCAGCAGCAGAGAACCACAGGTCACTAATGAAAAACTGTTTTTT | CASSREPQVTNEKLFF | TRBV14 | - | TRBJ1-4 | -
TGTGCCAGCAGCTTACAAAGAACGGATCATCGGGGGCCCCAGCATTTT | CASSLQRTDHRGPQHF | TRBV7-2 | - | TRBJ1-5 | -
TGCGCCAGCAGCGGACCGGGACTAGCGGGGGGCAGCTCCTACAATGAGCAGTTCTTC | CASSGPGLAGGSSYNEQFF | TRBV5-1 | - | TRBJ2-1 | TRBD2
TGTGCCAGCAGCACCACCGGGACAGGGGGAGACGAGCAGTACTTC | CASSTTGTGGDEQYF | TRBV7-3 | once | TRBJ2-7 | TRBD1
TGTGCCAGTAGTATACTCAGACTAGCGGGAGGGTACAATGAGCAGTTCTTC | CASSILRLAGGYNEQFF | TRBV19 | - | TRBJ2-1 | TRBD2
TGTGCCAGTAGAGCACCCCCGGGTGGCTACACCTTC | CASRAPPGGYTF | TRBV19 | - | TRBJ1-2 | -
TGTGCCAGCTCACCACCAGGGACTAGCGGGAGTTACGAGCAGTACTTC | CASSPPGTSGSYEQYF | TRBV18 | few | TRBJ2-7 | TRBD2
TGCGCCAGCAACCTTGACGACAGGGTGCCCAACTATGGCTACACCTTC | CASNLDDRVPNYGYTF | TRBV5-1 | - | TRBJ1-2 | TRBD1
TGTGCCAGCAGTCCTACAGGGATGACTGAAGCTTTCTTT | CASSPTGMTEAFF | TRBV28 | once | TRBJ1-1 | -
TGTGCCAGCAGCCAGGACATGATCTATGGCTACACCTTC | CASSQDMIYGYTF | TRBV14 | few | TRBJ1-2 | -
TGTGCCAGCAGCTTAAACTTCTTGTGGGACAGATATGGCTACACCTTC | CASSLNFLWDRYGYTF | TRBV7-2 | once | TRBJ1-2 | TRBD1
TGTGCCAGCAGCCATCGGGACAGGGAGATCAATGAGCAGTTCTTC | CASSHRDREINEQFF | TRBV9 | - | TRBJ2-1 | TRBD1
TGTGCCAGCAGTCGGCTGGGGAGGGGGGCCGATGAGCAGTTCTTC | CASSRLGRGADEQFF | TRBV6-5 | - | TRBJ2-1 | -
TGTGCCAGCAGTGCCACACAGGACACTGAAGCTTTCTTT | CASSATQDTEAFF | TRBV6-1 | - | TRBJ1-1 | -
TGTGCCAGCAGCCGAGAAATCCGGGACAGTGGGTCCTATGGCTACACCTTC | CASSREIRDSGSYGYTF | TRBV5-4 | - | TRBJ1-2 | TRBD1
TGTGCCAGCAAAGACTATCGCACAGCTGGAAACACCATATATTTT | CASKDYRTAGNTIYF | TRBV6-1 | - | TRBJ1-3 | -
TGCGCCAGCAGCTTGGCCGATCAGGGCCCTGGCTCTGGAAACACCATATATTTT | CASSLADQGPGSGNTIYF | TRBV5-1 | - | TRBJ1-3 | -
TGTGCCAGCAGCCCAGGACCGGGAACAGAGACCCAGTACTTC | CASSPGPGTETQYF | TRBV11-2 | once | TRBJ2-5 | -